The rows below give T cell receptor beta chains drawn from one sample of a study of cytomegalovirus exposure and HLA in healthy donors. Clones were read by immunoSEQ multiplex PCR, and TCRdb kept only the in-frame ones, dropping some. This table has roughly 100,000 clones, around 75% appearing once. The sample was PBMCs. The receptors here all came from a man aged 40-55 years in good health and CMV-seronegative. Each CDR3 is given with its conserved first and last residue. D genes are given only for firm matches. Clone size is shown for a subset of rows, as once, few, many or a class of expanded clone.

length: 13
D: TRBD1
V: TRBV6-5
size: -
J: TRBJ1-5
CDR3: CASLPSRGQPQHF
DNA: TGTGCCAGCCTTCCTTCCAGGGGGCAGCCCCAGCATTTT

length: 13
D: -
V: TRBV7-9
size: -
J: TRBJ1-1
CDR3: CASSFTGNTEAFF
DNA: TGTGCCAGCAGCTTCACAGGGAACACTGAAGCTTTCTTT

length: 13
D: -
V: TRBV6-1
size: -
J: TRBJ2-7
CDR3: CASSEVQGYEQYF
DNA: TGTGCCAGCAGTGAAGTTCAGGGGTACGAGCAGTACTTC

length: 14
D: TRBD2
V: TRBV4-1
size: -
J: TRBJ2-7
CDR3: CASSQVAGAREQYF
DNA: TGCGCCAGCAGCCAGGTAGCGGGAGCTCGGGAGCAGTACTTC

length: 14
D: TRBD1
V: TRBV30
size: -
J: TRBJ1-5
CDR3: CAWARDSSTQPQHF
DNA: TGTGCCTGGGCCAGGGACAGCTCCACTCAGCCCCAGCATTTT

length: 17
D: TRBD2
V: TRBV6-1
size: once
J: TRBJ2-1
CDR3: CASSEGTSGGLRNEQFF
DNA: TGTGCCAGCAGTGAGGGGACTAGCGGGGGGCTGAGAAATGAGCAGTTCTTC

length: 13
D: -
V: TRBV4-1
size: -
J: TRBJ2-5
CDR3: CASSQWDIETQYF
DNA: TGCGCCAGCAGCCAATGGGACATCGAGACCCAGTACTTC

length: 14
D: TRBD2
V: TRBV5-1
size: -
J: TRBJ2-7
CDR3: CASSSGLAGTGQYF
DNA: TGCGCCAGCAGCTCGGGACTAGCGGGGACCGGGCAGTACTTC

length: 15
D: TRBD2
V: TRBV7-9
size: -
J: TRBJ2-7
CDR3: CASTTWERESYEQYF
DNA: TGTGCCAGCACGACTTGGGAGCGGGAGTCCTACGAGCAGTACTTC

length: 15
D: TRBD2
V: TRBV28
size: -
J: TRBJ2-1
CDR3: CASTRASGGADEQFF
DNA: TGTGCCAGCACCAGAGCTAGCGGGGGGGCCGATGAGCAGTTCTTC

length: 14
D: -
V: TRBV4-1
size: -
J: TRBJ1-2
CDR3: CASSQDRGGYGYTF
DNA: TGCGCCAGCAGCCAAGATAGAGGCGGCTATGGCTACACCTTC

length: 14
D: -
V: TRBV4-3
size: -
J: TRBJ1-1
CDR3: CASSQGSVNTEAFF
DNA: TGCGCCAGCAGCCAAGGTTCCGTGAACACTGAAGCTTTCTTT

length: 16
D: -
V: TRBV27
size: -
J: TRBJ2-5
CDR3: CASRSGATNLQETQYF
DNA: TGTGCCAGCAGAAGCGGCGCTACGAACCTCCAAGAGACCCAGTACTTC

length: 15
D: TRBD1
V: TRBV29-1
size: -
J: TRBJ1-2
CDR3: CSGGRDRVDSSGYTF
DNA: TGCAGCGGAGGAAGGGACAGGGTCGATAGCTCTGGCTACACCTTC

length: 12
D: -
V: TRBV28
size: -
J: TRBJ2-7
CDR3: CASSYSSYEQYF
DNA: TGTGCCAGCAGCTACAGCTCCTACGAGCAGTACTTC

length: 13
D: TRBD1
V: TRBV7-9
size: -
J: TRBJ1-1
CDR3: CASSLGTGPEAFF
DNA: TGTGCCAGCAGCTTAGGGACAGGGCCTGAAGCTTTCTTT

length: 15
D: TRBD1
V: TRBV2
size: -
J: TRBJ1-2
CDR3: CASSDRGLNRDGYTF
DNA: TGTGCCAGCAGTGACAGGGGGTTAAACCGTGATGGCTACACCTTC

length: 13
D: TRBD1
V: TRBV15
size: -
J: TRBJ2-7
CDR3: CATSMDRVDEQYF
DNA: TGTGCCACCAGCATGGACAGGGTCGACGAGCAGTACTTC